The clone carrying this TCR beta chain has only one observation. Its antigen is unknown. This specimen belongs to a study of OX40 agonist ivuxolimab in advanced cancers. Study-wide findings and caveats: The investigators did not determine what antigen specificity the expanded peripheral T cells had. Some patients who did not respond also had low normalized T-cell clonal expansion.

Trimming cost V 6 bases and J 5 bases, with 8 bases left between them. This CDR3 is 11 amino acids long. CDR1 is MNHEY, CDR2 SVGAGI, per germline. People who had autoimmune disease history or systemic immunosuppression were excluded. Data came from immunoSEQ multiplex PCR; TCRdb stores just in-frame clones and leaves some out. This table holds under 20,000 clones, about 89% found once. The TCR was taken from an adult with an advanced solid tumor such as melanoma, head and neck, liver or kidney cancer. The chain links TRBV6-5 to TRBJ2-7; D remains ambiguous. Here the sequenced sample was CD4+ or CD8+ T cells sorted from blood, taken in a trial of the OX40 agonist ivuxolimab. The CDR3 sequence is CASRAPHEQYF. The DNA for the CDR3 is TGTGCCAGCAGAGCCCCCCACGAGCAGTACTTC.